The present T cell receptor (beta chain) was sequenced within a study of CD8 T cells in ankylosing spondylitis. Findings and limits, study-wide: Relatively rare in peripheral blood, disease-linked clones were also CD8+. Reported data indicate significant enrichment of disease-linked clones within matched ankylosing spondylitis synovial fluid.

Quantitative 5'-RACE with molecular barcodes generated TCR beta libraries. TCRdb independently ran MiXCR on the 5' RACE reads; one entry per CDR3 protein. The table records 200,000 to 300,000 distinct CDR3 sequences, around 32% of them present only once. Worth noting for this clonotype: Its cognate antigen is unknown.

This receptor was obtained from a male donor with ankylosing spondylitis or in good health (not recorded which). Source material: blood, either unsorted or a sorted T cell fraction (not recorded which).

The CDR3 DNA is TGTGCCATCAGTGTCCGCTACGAGCAGTACTTC. It codes for CAISVRYEQYF. The chain joins TRBV10-3 to TRBJ2-7; no definite D call. The CDR3 totals 11 residues. V was shortened by 4 bases and J by 3 bases, with 4 bases between the two germline ends. Germline V gene data show CDR1 as ENHRY and CDR2 as SYGVKD.